A selection of T cell receptor beta chains follows, all from one sample in a study of blood T cell repertoires in COVID-19. Here immunoSEQ multiplex PCR was the method, and the copy in TCRdb shows in-frame clones only, minus some. The sample holds some 250,000 clones, approximately 86% seen once. Sequencing was done on a sample of PBMCs or T cells enriched from blood (not recorded which). These receptor sequences come from a woman aged 40 to 55 with acute COVID-19. CDR3s include the opening cysteine and the closing phenylalanine or tryptophan. D genes are given only for firm matches. Clone size is not always given. Where it is, it says once, few, many or a class for expanded clones.

clone_size d_call j_call v_call cdr3_aa cdr3_nt
- - TRBJ1-2 TRBV2 CASRAVFYGYTF TGTGCCAGCAGGGCCGTTTTCTATGGCTACACCTTC
- - TRBJ2-7 TRBV19 CASSPRARDEQYF TGTGCCAGTAGCCCACGTGCCCGGGACGAGCAGTACTTC
once TRBD1 TRBJ1-1 TRBV3-1/TRBV3-2 CASSKIQGAWNTEAFF TGTGCCAGCAGTAAAATTCAGGGGGCCTGGAACACTGAAGCTTTCTTT
- - TRBJ2-1 TRBV2 CASSEDADLTKSSYNEQFF TGTGCCAGCAGTGAGGATGCTGATCTAACTAAAAGCTCCTACAATGAGCAGTTCTTC
- TRBD2 TRBJ2-4 TRBV4-1 CASSQGPGLATMRNIQYF TGCGCCAGCAGCCAAGGACCGGGACTAGCCACCATGAGAAACATTCAGTACTTC
- TRBD1 TRBJ2-5 TRBV5-4 CASSEGQGASVETQYF TGTGCCAGCAGCGAAGGACAGGGGGCGTCAGTAGAGACCCAGTACTTC
- - TRBJ2-1 TRBV20-1 CSATSYNEQFF TGCAGTGCTACCTCTTACAATGAGCAGTTCTTC
- - TRBJ2-3 TRBV6-5 CATLDFLDTQYF TGTGCCACCTTGGACTTTCTTGATACGCAGTATTTT
- - TRBJ2-7 TRBV7-9 CASSLTALTHEQYF TGTGCCAGCAGCTTAACTGCCTTAACCCACGAGCAGTACTTC
- - TRBJ2-2 TRBV5-6 CASSLGGAGELFF TGTGCCAGCAGCTTGGGGGGCGCCGGGGAGCTGTTTTTT
once - TRBJ2-5 TRBV20-1 CSAGLETQYF TGCAGTGCTGGCCTCGAGACCCAGTACTTC
- TRBD1 TRBJ2-3 TRBV4-1 CASSQGDRDADTQYF TGCGCCAGCAGCCAAGGAGACAGGGACGCAGATACGCAGTATTTT
- - TRBJ1-6 TRBV6-5 CASRGRGYNSPLHF TGTGCCAGCAGGGGGCGCGGATATAATTCACCCCTCCACTTT
- TRBD1 TRBJ2-5 TRBV29-1 CSVGTGGIETQYF TGCAGCGTCGGGACAGGGGGCATAGAGACCCAGTACTTC
- TRBD1 TRBJ1-2 TRBV4-2 CASSRVGGQDSYGYTF TGTGCCAGCAGCCGCGTAGGTGGACAGGATTCCTATGGCTACACCTTC
- - TRBJ1-4 TRBV7-3 CASSLNPDEKLFF TGTGCCAGCAGCTTAAACCCGGATGAAAAACTGTTTTTT
- TRBD1 TRBJ1-1 TRBV25-1 CASGLRDRGEAFF TGTGCCAGCGGACTCCGGGACAGGGGCGAAGCTTTCTTT
- - TRBJ1-2 TRBV19 CASSIRRGMDGYTF TGTGCCAGTAGTATAAGAAGGGGGATGGATGGCTACACCTTC
- - TRBJ1-2 TRBV7-9 CASSLAGSSNYGYTF TGTGCCAGCAGCTTAGCTGGCTCTTCTAACTATGGCTACACCTTC
- TRBD1 TRBJ2-5 TRBV28 CASSSRTGGSETQYF TGTGCCAGCAGTTCACGGACAGGGGGCTCGGAGACCCAGTACTTC
- - TRBJ1-5 TRBV9 CASSVVAVGVNQPQHF TGTGCCAGCAGCGTAGTGGCGGTGGGAGTCAATCAGCCCCAGCATTTT
once - TRBJ1-1 TRBV12-3/TRBV12-4 CASSPPGAEAFF TGTGCCAGCAGTCCTCCGGGGGCTGAAGCTTTCTTT
- - TRBJ2-2 TRBV29-1 CSVPLPTGELFF TGCAGCGTCCCCCTTCCCACCGGGGAGCTGTTTTTT
- - TRBJ2-6 TRBV5-5 CASTSRGFGANVLTF TGTGCCAGCACCTCTAGGGGGTTCGGGGCCAACGTCCTGACTTTC
- - TRBJ2-1 TRBV7-2 CASSPGGVQYLNEQFF TGTGCCAGCAGCCCCGGGGGAGTACAATATCTCAATGAGCAGTTCTTC
- - TRBJ2-6 TRBV6-4 CASSESVSGANVLTF TGTGCCAGCAGTGAGTCGGTATCTGGGGCCAACGTCCTGACTTTC
- - TRBJ2-7 TRBV11-2 CASSRSGGLSYEQYF TGTGCCAGCAGCCGCTCTGGAGGGTTGTCCTACGAGCAGTACTTC
- - TRBJ2-5 TRBV9 CASSRVLQETQYF TGTGCCAGCAGCCGGGTCCTCCAAGAGACCCAGTACTTC
once - TRBJ1-1 TRBV24-1 CATSDTQGKKEEAFF TGTGCCACCAGTGATACCCAGGGAAAAAAGGAAGAAGCTTTCTTT
- TRBD1 TRBJ2-5 TRBV2 CATSRDRGWETQYF TGTGCCACATCAAGGGACAGGGGGTGGGAGACCCAGTACTTC
- - TRBJ1-2 TRBV21-1 CASSRFDRVYGYTF TGTGCCAGCAGCCGTTTCGACAGGGTATATGGCTACACCTTC
- - TRBJ2-7 TRBV20-1 CSASTGSEQYF TGCAGTGCTAGTACAGGGTCCGAGCAGTACTTC
once TRBD1 TRBJ2-1 TRBV5-1 CASSRQGGSYNEQFF TGCGCCAGCAGCCGACAGGGGGGCTCCTACAATGAGCAGTTCTTC
few TRBD1 TRBJ1-5 TRBV27 CASSFAGGDQPQHF TGTGCCAGCAGTTTCGCAGGGGGCGATCAGCCCCAGCATTTT
once TRBD1 TRBJ1-1 TRBV19 CASRETGANTEAFF TGTGCCAGTAGAGAAACAGGGGCAAACACTGAAGCTTTCTTT
- - TRBJ2-7 TRBV11-2 CASSLWASGTGEQYF TGTGCCAGCAGCTTATGGGCAAGCGGCACGGGCGAGCAGTACTTC
- TRBD2 TRBJ2-1 TRBV12-5 CASGFGLAGVSYNEQFF TGTGCTAGTGGTTTTGGGCTAGCGGGAGTCTCCTACAATGAGCAGTTCTTC
once - TRBJ2-1 TRBV10-1 CASSEWTPTDEQFF TGCGCCAGCAGTGAATGGACTCCTACCGACGAGCAGTTCTTC
- - TRBJ2-7 TRBV7-8 CASSLVGRGQYF TGTGCCAGCAGCTTAGTAGGTCGGGGGCAGTACTTC
- - TRBJ1-5 TRBV21-1 CASSKERQELSQPQHF TGTGCCAGCAGCAAGGAGCGGCAGGAGCTTAGTCAGCCCCAGCATTTT
- - TRBJ2-2 TRBV2 CASSTRGTGELFF TGTGCCAGCAGTACCCGGGGGACCGGGGAGCTGTTTTTT
- - TRBJ2-2 TRBV11-2 CASSYSAGELFF TGTGCCAGCAGTTACTCCGCCGGGGAGCTGTTTTTT
- TRBD1 TRBJ2-7 TRBV6-5 CASSRDRGYEQYF TGTGCCAGCAGTCGGGACAGGGGGTACGAGCAGTACTTC
- - TRBJ2-3 TRBV6-5 CASRPGHVSTDTQYF TGTGCCAGCAGACCGGGACACGTAAGCACAGATACGCAGTATTTT
- - TRBJ2-3 TRBV19 CASRAGVVVTDTQYF TGTGCCAGTAGAGCAGGGGTAGTAGTTACAGATACGCAGTATTTT
- TRBD2 TRBJ2-3 TRBV24-1 CATSDPSPQTSGRVSTDTQYF TGTGCCACCAGTGATCCCAGTCCCCAGACTAGCGGGAGAGTTAGCACAGATACGCAGTATTTT